A selection of T cell receptor beta chains follows, all from one sample in a study of neurological immune-mediated disorders. TCRdb reprocessed the 5' RACE reads via MiXCR and lists one record per CDR3 protein. This sample has around 46,000 distinct CDR3 sequences, with roughly 4% found just once. The sample consisted of PBMCs. These receptors all come from a woman aged 60-75 years with multiple sclerosis. The CDR3 runs from the conserved cysteine through the conserved F or W. The D gene is left open where the match is weak. Rows give clone size only sometimes, using once, few, many, or a class for an expanded clone.

j_call clone_size v_call d_call cdr3_aa cdr3_nt
TRBJ2-1 few TRBV11-2 TRBD1 CASSFGTGNGNEQFF TGTGCCAGCAGCTTCGGGACAGGGAACGGCAATGAGCAGTTCTTC
TRBJ1-2 many TRBV5-1 NA CASSWGLVGYGYTF TGCGCCAGCAGCTGGGGTTTGGTGGGCTATGGCTACACCTTC
TRBJ2-7 many TRBV4-1 NA CASSQRMMSRLSYEQYF TGCGCCAGCAGCCAACGGATGATGAGCAGGCTTTCCTACGAGCAGTACTTC
TRBJ2-7 many TRBV10-3 NA CAISEMFKGVEQYF TGTGCCATCAGTGAGATGTTCAAAGGGGTCGAGCAGTACTTC
TRBJ1-4 NA TRBV14 NA CASSHEAAAGYEKLFF TGTGCCAGCAGCCACGAGGCGGCGGCAGGGTATGAAAAACTGTTTTTT
TRBJ1-4 many TRBV9 NA CASSPHGGENEKLFF TGTGCCAGCAGCCCCCACGGGGGAGAGAATGAAAAACTGTTTTTT
TRBJ2-5 many TRBV4-1 NA CASSQLAGVETQYF TGCGCCAGCAGCCAACTGGCAGGGGTGGAGACCCAGTACTTC
TRBJ1-5 NA TRBV27 NA CASSLRGDGGSNQPQHF TGTGCCAGCAGTTTAAGGGGGGACGGGGGAAGCAATCAGCCCCAGCATTTT
TRBJ1-1 many TRBV20-1 NA CSARNDGSGSGAFF TGCAGTGCTAGAAATGACGGATCGGGATCAGGGGCTTTCTTT
TRBJ1-2 many TRBV20-1 NA CSASHGNYGYTF TGCAGTGCTAGTCATGGTAACTATGGCTACACCTTC
TRBJ1-1 many TRBV5-1 NA CASSEQNTEAFF TGCGCCAGCAGCGAGCAGAACACTGAAGCTTTCTTT
TRBJ2-3 few TRBV20-1 NA CSAPPLASTDTQYF TGCAGTGCTCCCCCTTTGGCCAGCACAGATACGCAGTATTTT
TRBJ2-5 NA TRBV7-6 NA CASSPQGGVEETQYF TGTGCCAGCAGCCCCCAGGGGGGCGTCGAAGAGACCCAGTACTTC
TRBJ1-6 many TRBV4-1 NA CASSQDGDIANSPLHF TGCGCCAGCAGCCAAGATGGGGACATCGCCAATTCACCCCTCCACTTT
TRBJ2-5 many TRBV29-1 NA CSVEDRTGWRETQYF TGCAGCGTTGAAGATCGAACAGGGTGGAGAGAGACCCAGTACTTC
TRBJ2-1 few TRBV5-6 NA CASSLAPAGEQFF TGTGCCAGCAGCTTAGCCCCGGCGGGGGAGCAGTTCTTC
TRBJ2-3 NA TRBV20-1 TRBD2 CSASRGGVADTQYF TGCAGTGCTAGTCGCGGGGGGGTGGCAGATACGCAGTATTTT
TRBJ2-2 many TRBV5-1 TRBD1 CASSSPGTGRTGELFF TGCGCCAGCAGCTCTCCCGGGACAGGGAGGACCGGGGAGCTGTTTTTT
TRBJ2-7 many TRBV29-1 TRBD1 CSVEDRGWVYF TGCAGCGTGGAAGACAGGGGCTGGGTGTACTTC
TRBJ2-4 NA TRBV12-3/TRBV12-4 TRBD2 CASTLGTSENIQYF TGTGCCAGCACCTTGGGGACTAGCGAAAACATTCAGTACTTC
TRBJ1-2 few TRBV5-1 TRBD1 CASSPDRGNGYGYTF TGCGCCAGCAGCCCAGACAGGGGGAACGGCTATGGCTACACCTTC
TRBJ1-2 many TRBV6-5 NA CASGDGIGGYTF TGTGCCAGCGGAGATGGGATCGGTGGCTACACCTTC
TRBJ1-4 many TRBV4-3 NA CASSQEWTARGKKLFF TGCGCCAGCAGCCAAGAGTGGACAGCACGTGGGAAAAAACTGTTTTTT
TRBJ2-3 NA TRBV7-9 NA CASSSRMAVTDTQYF TGTGCCAGCAGCTCCCGAATGGCGGTCACAGATACGCAGTATTTT
TRBJ2-5 NA TRBV20-1 NA CSANRGFQETQYF TGCAGTGCTAATCGGGGGTTTCAAGAGACCCAGTACTTC
TRBJ2-3 NA TRBV6-6 NA CASSYSDTQYF TGTGCCAGCAGTTACTCGGATACGCAGTATTTT
TRBJ2-1 NA TRBV6-5 NA CASSYSTERGGEQFF TGTGCCAGCAGTTACTCGACGGAAAGGGGCGGTGAGCAGTTCTTC
TRBJ2-7 many TRBV11-2 TRBD2 CASSLIERGNLLEQYF TGTGCCAGCAGCTTAATCGAGCGGGGGAATCTTCTCGAGCAGTACTTC
TRBJ1-5 many TRBV20-1 NA CSAGSGRNQPQHF TGCAGTGCGGGGAGTGGGCGGAATCAGCCCCAGCATTTT
TRBJ2-5 many TRBV6-2/TRBV6-3 NA CASSYGGYETQYF TGTGCCAGCAGTTATGGGGGCTACGAGACCCAGTACTTC
TRBJ2-7 many TRBV20-1 NA CSAGLRRGYEQYF TGCAGTGCTGGGCTCCGCAGGGGTTACGAGCAGTACTTC
TRBJ1-6 many TRBV28 TRBD1 CASSPGTGTSPLHF TGTGCCAGCAGCCCCGGGACAGGGACCTCACCCCTCCACTTT
TRBJ1-3 many TRBV7-3 NA CASSADSTSGNTIYF TGTGCCAGCAGCGCAGACAGTACCTCTGGAAACACCATATATTTT
TRBJ2-1 many TRBV24-1 NA CATSDLGASVNEQFF TGTGCCACCAGTGATCTAGGGGCTTCTGTCAATGAGCAGTTCTTC
TRBJ1-1 many TRBV7-2 NA CASSLGNTPEAFF TGTGCCAGCAGCTTAGGAAATACCCCTGAAGCTTTCTTT
TRBJ2-2 NA TRBV20-1 NA CSALEDTGELFF TGCAGTGCTTTAGAGGACACCGGGGAGCTGTTTTTT
TRBJ2-4 many TRBV5-4 NA CASSLQGENIQYF TGTGCCAGCAGCTTGCAGGGTGAAAACATTCAGTACTTC
TRBJ1-1 few TRBV7-9 NA CASSRVNTEAFF TGTGCCAGCAGTCGGGTGAACACTGAAGCTTTCTTT
TRBJ1-6 many TRBV10-3 TRBD1 CAISESRGQGPDNSPLNF TGTGCCATCAGTGAGTCACGGGGACAGGGTCCCGATAATTCACCCCTCAACTTT
TRBJ2-2 many TRBV7-2 NA CASSLGAVRELFF TGTGCCAGCAGCTTAGGTGCTGTTAGGGAGCTGTTTTTT
TRBJ1-2 many TRBV11-2 TRBD1 CASSLVGDRGGDGYTF TGTGCCAGCAGCTTAGTTGGGGACAGGGGTGGGGATGGCTACACCTTC
TRBJ1-1 few TRBV20-1 NA CSAYGQGLNTEAFF TGCAGTGCATATGGGCAGGGGCTGAACACTGAAGCTTTCTTT
TRBJ2-5 few TRBV11-2 NA CASSLGVEETQYF TGTGCCAGCAGCTTAGGAGTAGAAGAGACCCAGTACTTC
TRBJ1-5 NA TRBV18 NA CASSPSTASNQPQHF TGTGCCAGCTCACCTTCTACAGCGAGCAATCAGCCCCAGCATTTT
TRBJ2-7 many TRBV9 NA CASSVEDGSYEQYF TGTGCCAGCAGCGTAGAGGACGGCTCCTACGAGCAGTACTTC
TRBJ2-3 many TRBV20-1 NA CSARTGTDTQYF TGCAGTGCCCGGACTGGCACAGATACGCAGTATTTT
TRBJ2-5 NA TRBV7-6 TRBD2 CASSHNGLAGDETQYF TGTGCCAGCAGCCACAACGGACTAGCGGGGGATGAGACCCAGTACTTC
TRBJ1-2 many TRBV29-1 TRBD1 CSVLAVTGEYGYTF TGCAGCGTTCTCGCTGTGACAGGGGAGTATGGCTACACCTTC
TRBJ1-2 many TRBV24-1 NA CATSDWQDFNGYTF TGTGCCACCAGTGATTGGCAGGATTTCAATGGCTACACCTTC
TRBJ1-5 few TRBV7-8 TRBD1 CASSARRTGEFINQPQHF TGTGCCAGCAGCGCCCGCCGGACAGGGGAATTTATCAATCAGCCCCAGCATTTT
TRBJ2-3 many TRBV20-1 NA CSAIPGAADTQYF TGCAGTGCTATCCCGGGAGCGGCAGATACGCAGTATTTT
TRBJ2-1 NA TRBV5-1 NA CASSLEGPNSYNEQFF TGCGCCAGCAGCTTGGAAGGACCTAACTCCTACAATGAGCAGTTCTTC
TRBJ1-1 many TRBV7-9 NA CASSPLKGPRSLNTEAFF TGTGCCAGCAGCCCCCTTAAGGGACCCCGAAGCCTGAACACTGAAGCTTTCTTT
TRBJ1-1 many TRBV5-1 TRBD1 CASSFNRQGDTEAFF TGCGCCAGCAGCTTTAACCGACAGGGTGACACTGAAGCTTTCTTT
TRBJ2-7 many TRBV20-1 NA CSAKGQVFTYEQYF TGCAGTGCAAAAGGCCAGGTCTTCACCTACGAGCAGTACTTC
TRBJ2-5 NA TRBV10-1 TRBD1 CASSPTGGETQYF TGCGCCAGCAGCCCGACAGGGGGGGAGACCCAGTACTTC
TRBJ2-2 many TRBV10-3 TRBD2 CAISDREVDTGELFF TGTGCCATCAGTGACCGGGAGGTGGACACCGGGGAGCTGTTTTTT
TRBJ2-2 many TRBV2 TRBD1 CASSARDRLNTGELFF TGTGCCAGCAGTGCCCGGGACAGACTGAACACCGGGGAGCTGTTTTTT
TRBJ2-3 many TRBV10-3 TRBD2 CAISGPWTSGTISTDTQYF TGTGCCATCAGTGGACCCTGGACTAGCGGGACTATTAGCACAGATACGCAGTATTTT
TRBJ2-3 many TRBV5-1 NA CASSLRARVNTDTQYF TGCGCCAGCAGCCTGCGCGCAAGGGTGAACACAGATACGCAGTATTTT